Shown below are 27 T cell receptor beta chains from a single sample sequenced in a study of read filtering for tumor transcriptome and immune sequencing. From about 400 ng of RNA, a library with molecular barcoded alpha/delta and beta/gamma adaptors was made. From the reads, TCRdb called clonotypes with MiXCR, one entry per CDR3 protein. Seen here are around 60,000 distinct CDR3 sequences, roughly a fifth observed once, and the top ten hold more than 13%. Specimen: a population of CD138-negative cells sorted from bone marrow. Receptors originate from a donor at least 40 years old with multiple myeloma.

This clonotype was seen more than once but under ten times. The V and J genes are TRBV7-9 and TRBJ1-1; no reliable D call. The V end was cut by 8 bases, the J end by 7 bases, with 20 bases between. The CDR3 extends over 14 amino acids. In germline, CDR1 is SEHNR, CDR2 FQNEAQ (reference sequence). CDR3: CASHRGLGSDEAFF. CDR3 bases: TGTGCCAGCCACCGGGGTTTAGGGTCCGATGAAGCTTTCTTT.

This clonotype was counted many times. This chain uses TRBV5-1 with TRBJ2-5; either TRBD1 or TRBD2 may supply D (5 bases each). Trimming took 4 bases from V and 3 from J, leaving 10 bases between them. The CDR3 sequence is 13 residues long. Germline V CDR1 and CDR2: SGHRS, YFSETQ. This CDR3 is CASSRDPEETQYF. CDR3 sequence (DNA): TGCGCCAGCAGCCGGGACCCCGAAGAGACCCAGTACTTC.

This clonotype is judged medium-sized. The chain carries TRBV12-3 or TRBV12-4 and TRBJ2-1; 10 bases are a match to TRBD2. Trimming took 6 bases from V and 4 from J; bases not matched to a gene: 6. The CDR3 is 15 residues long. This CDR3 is CASRFSSGGYNEQFF. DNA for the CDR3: TGTGCCAGCAGGTTCTCTAGCGGGGGATACAATGAGCAGTTCTTC.

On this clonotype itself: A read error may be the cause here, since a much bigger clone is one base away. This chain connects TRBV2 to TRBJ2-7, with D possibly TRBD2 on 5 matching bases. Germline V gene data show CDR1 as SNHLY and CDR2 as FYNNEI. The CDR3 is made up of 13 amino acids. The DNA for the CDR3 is TGTACCAGCAGGAGGACCGAATCCTACGAGCAGTACTTC. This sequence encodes CTSRRTESYEQYF.

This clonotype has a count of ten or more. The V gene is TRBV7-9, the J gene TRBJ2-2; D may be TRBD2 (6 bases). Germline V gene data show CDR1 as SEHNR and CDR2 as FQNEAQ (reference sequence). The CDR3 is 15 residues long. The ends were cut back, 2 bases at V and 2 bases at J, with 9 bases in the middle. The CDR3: CASSLSGVNTGELFF. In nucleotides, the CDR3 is TGTGCCAGCAGCTTATCGGGGGTTAACACCGGGGAGCTGTTTTTT.

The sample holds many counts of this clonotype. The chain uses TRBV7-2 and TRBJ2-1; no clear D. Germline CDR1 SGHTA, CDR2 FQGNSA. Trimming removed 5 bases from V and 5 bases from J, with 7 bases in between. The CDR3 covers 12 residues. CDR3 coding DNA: TGTGCCAGCAGCGCCCTAAACAATGAGCAGTTCTTC. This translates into CASSALNNEQFF.

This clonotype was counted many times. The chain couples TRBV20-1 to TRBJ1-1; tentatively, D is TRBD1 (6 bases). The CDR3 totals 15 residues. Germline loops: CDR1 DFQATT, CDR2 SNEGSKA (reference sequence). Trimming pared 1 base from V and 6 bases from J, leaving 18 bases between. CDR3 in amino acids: CSARVSEDSHAEAFF. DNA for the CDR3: TGCAGTGCTAGAGTATCGGAGGACAGTCACGCTGAAGCTTTCTTT.

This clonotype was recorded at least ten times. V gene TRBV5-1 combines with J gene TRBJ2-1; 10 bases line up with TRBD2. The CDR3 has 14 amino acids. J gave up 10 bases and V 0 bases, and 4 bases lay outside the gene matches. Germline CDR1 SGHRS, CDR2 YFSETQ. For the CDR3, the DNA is TGCGCCAGCAGCTTGGACGCTAGCGGGAGAGAGCAGTTCTTC. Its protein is CASSLDASGREQFF.

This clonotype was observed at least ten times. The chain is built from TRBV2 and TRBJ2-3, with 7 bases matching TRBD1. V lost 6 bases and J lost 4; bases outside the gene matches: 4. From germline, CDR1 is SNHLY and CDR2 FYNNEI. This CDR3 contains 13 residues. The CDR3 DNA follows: TGTGCCAGCAGCGACAGGGTCGCAGATACGCAGTATTTT. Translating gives CASSDRVADTQYF.

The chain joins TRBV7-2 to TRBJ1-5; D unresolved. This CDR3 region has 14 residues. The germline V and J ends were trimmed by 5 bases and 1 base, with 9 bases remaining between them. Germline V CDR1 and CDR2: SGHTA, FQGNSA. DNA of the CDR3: TGTGCCAGCAGCAAACTTGTGAGCAATCAGCCCCAGCATTTT. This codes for CASSKLVSNQPQHF.

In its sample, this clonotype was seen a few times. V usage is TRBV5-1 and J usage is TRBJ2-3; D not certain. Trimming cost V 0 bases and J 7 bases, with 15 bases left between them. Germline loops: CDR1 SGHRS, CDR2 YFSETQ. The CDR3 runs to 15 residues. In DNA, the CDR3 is TGCGCCAGCAGCTTGGAGGACCCGCGCGGAAATACGCAGTATTTT. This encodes CASSLEDPRGNTQYF.

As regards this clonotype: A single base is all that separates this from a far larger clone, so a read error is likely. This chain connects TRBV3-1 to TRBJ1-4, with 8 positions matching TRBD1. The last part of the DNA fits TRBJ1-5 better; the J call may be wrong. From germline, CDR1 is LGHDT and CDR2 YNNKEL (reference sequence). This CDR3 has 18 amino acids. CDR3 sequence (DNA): TGTGCCAGCAGCCTAGGGACAGGCAAAGGCCGGCTGACAGATACGCAGCATTTT. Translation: CASSLGTGKGRLTDTQHF.

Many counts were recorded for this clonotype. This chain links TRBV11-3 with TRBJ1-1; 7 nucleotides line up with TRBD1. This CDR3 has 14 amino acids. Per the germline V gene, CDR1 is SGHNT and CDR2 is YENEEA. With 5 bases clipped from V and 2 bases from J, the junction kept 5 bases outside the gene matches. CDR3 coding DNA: TGTGCCAGCAGCCCCAGGGGGGCAAACACTGAAGCTTTCTTT. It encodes CASSPRGANTEAFF.

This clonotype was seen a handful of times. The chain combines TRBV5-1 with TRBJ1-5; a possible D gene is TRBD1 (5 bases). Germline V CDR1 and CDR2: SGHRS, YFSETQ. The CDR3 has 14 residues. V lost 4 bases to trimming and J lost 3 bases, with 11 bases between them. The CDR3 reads CASSPGGDNQPQHF. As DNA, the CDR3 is TGCGCCAGCAGCCCGGGGGGTGACAATCAGCCCCAGCATTTT.

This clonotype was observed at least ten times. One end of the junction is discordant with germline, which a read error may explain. This chain's CDR3 is CASSLQDTGELFF. In DNA, the CDR3 is TGTGCTAGCAGCTTACAGGACACCGGGGAGCTGTTTTTT. The chain uses TRBV7-7 and TRBJ2-2; D might be TRBD1 (5 bases). Germline lookup yields CDR1 SSHAT and CDR2 FNYEAQ (reference sequence). The CDR3 sequence is 13 residues long.

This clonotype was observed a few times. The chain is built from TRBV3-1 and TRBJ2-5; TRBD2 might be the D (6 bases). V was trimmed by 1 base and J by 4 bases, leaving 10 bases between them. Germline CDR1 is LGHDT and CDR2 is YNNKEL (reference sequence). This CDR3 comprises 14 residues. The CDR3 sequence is CASSQVTSRETQYF. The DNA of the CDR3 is TGTGCCAGCAGCCAAGTCACTAGCCGAGAGACCCAGTACTTC.

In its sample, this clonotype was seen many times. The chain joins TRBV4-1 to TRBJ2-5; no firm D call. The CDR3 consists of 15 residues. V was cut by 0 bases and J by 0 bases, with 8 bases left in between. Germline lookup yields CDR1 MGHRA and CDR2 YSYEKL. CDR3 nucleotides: TGCGCCAGCAGCCAAGACCCATGGTACCAAGAGACCCAGTACTTC. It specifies CASSQDPWYQETQYF.

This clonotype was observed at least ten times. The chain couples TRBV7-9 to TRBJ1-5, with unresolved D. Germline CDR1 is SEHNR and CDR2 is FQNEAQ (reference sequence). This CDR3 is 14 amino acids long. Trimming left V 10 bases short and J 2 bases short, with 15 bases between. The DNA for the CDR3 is TGTGCCACGGACGGAGGAGGTGGCAATCAGCCCCAGCATTTT. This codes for CATDGGGGNQPQHF.

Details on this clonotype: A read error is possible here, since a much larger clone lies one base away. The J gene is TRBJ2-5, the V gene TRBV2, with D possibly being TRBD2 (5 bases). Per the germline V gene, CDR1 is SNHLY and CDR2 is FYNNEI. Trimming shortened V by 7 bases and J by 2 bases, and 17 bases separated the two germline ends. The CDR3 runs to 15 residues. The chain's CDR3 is CASKREPGLQETQYF. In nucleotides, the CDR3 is TGTGCCAGCAAAAGAGAACCGGGATTACAAGAGACCCAGTACTTC.

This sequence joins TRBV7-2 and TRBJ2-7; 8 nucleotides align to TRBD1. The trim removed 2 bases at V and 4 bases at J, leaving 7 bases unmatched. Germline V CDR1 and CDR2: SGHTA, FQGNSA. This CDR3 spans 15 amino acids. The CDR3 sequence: CASSLSQGAGYEQYF. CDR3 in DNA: TGTGCCAGCAGCTTATCCCAGGGGGCAGGTTACGAGCAGTACTTC.

CDR3 amino acids: CSASSARGDTQYF. The CDR3 coding sequence is TGCAGTGCTAGTTCAGCACGTGGAGATACGCAGTATTTT. This chain connects TRBV20-1 to TRBJ2-3; no definite D call. This CDR3 spans 13 amino acids. V gave up 3 bases and J gave up 5 bases, with 12 bases separating them. Germline V CDR1 and CDR2: DFQATT, SNEGSKA (reference sequence).

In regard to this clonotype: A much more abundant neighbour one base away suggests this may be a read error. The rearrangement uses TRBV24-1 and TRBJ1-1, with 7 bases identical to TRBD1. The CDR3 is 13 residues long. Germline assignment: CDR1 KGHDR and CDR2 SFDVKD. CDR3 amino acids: CATRADRNTGAFF. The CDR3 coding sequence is TGTGCCACCAGGGCGGACAGGAACACTGGAGCTTTCTTT.

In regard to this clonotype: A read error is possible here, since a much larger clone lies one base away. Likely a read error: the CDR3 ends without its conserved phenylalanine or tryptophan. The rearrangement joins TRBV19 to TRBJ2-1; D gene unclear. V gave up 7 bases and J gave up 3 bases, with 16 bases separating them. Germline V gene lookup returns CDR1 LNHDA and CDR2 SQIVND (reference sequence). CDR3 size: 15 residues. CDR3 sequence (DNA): TGTGCCAGTACCCAGACTCCTAACCTCTACAATGAGCAGTTCTTA. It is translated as CASTQTPNLYNEQFL.

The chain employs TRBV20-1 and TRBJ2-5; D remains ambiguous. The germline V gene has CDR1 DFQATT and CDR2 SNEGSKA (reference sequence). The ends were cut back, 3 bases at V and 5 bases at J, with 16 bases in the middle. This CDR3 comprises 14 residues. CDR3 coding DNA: TGCAGTGCTAGCTTGGTAGCTAATGCTGAGACCCAGTACTTC. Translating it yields CSASLVANAETQYF.

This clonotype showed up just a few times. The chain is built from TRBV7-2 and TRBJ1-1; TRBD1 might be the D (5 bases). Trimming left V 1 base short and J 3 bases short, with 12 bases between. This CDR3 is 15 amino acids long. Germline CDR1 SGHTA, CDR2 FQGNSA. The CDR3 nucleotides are TGTGCCAGCAGCTTAGTGGCGGGACTGGACACTGAAGCTTTCTTT. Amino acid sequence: CASSLVAGLDTEAFF.

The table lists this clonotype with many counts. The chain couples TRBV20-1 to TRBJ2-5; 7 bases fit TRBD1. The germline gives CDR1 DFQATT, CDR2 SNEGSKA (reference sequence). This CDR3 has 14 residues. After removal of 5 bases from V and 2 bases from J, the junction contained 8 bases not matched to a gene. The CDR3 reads CSAAGRGIQETQYF. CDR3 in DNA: TGCAGTGCTGCCGGCAGGGGGATTCAAGAGACCCAGTACTTC.

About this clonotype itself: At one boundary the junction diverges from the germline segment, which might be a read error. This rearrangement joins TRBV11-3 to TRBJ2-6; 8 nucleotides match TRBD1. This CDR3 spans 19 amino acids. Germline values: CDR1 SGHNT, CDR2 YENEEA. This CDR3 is CASSLDSGTGGSGADVLTF. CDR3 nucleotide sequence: TGTGCCAGCAGCTTAGACTCCGGGACAGGCGGCTCTGGGGCCGACGTCCTGACTTTC.